This T cell receptor (beta chain) stems from a study of cytomegalovirus exposure and HLA in healthy donors (dated by TCRdb to about 2017). About the investigation overall: According to an earlier analysis of several hundred of the donors, about 179 million T cells yielded roughly 110 million unique TCR beta sequences and about 300 Gb of sequence data. An early release covering some 640 HLA-typed donors comprised 250 to 350 gigabases of sequencing data and approximately 80 million unique TCR sequences. The genetic ancestry cluster associated with self-reported Caucasian donors included 81% of the 398 genotyped donors. The study aimed to test whether cataloging public T cell receptors could reveal signatures of past pathogen exposure. The T cell repertoires of 670 or so subjects were profiled by immunosequencing and related to cytomegalovirus serostatus. A separate validation cohort of roughly 130 different subjects was used in addition to the 666-subject first cohort. High-throughput TCR immunosequencing, statistical association of individual TCRs with disease status, and machine learning were combined to predict cytomegalovirus infection status. A later analysis re-analyzed previously published TCR beta repertoires from 600 to 850 donors and added high-resolution HLA genotyping to study TCR occurrence patterns. In the later analysis, no new phenotypic data were used to find candidate immune exposures; instead, reliance was placed on TCR beta sequences and their occurrence across donors. An earlier analysis of approximately 580 of the donors used high-throughput TCR beta sequencing to judge whether each TCR beta V gene segment behaved as functional or pseudogenic. Alongside the repertoire data, information on donor age, sex, ethnicity and CMV serostatus was compiled. A later genetic analysis used genome-wide SNP genotypes for about three fifths of the 666 donors, treating that subset as a discovery cohort. Every discovery cohort repertoire had been produced on one sequencing platform. Both class I and class II loci were covered by HLA typing, at four-digit resolution. Typing coverage varied by locus: roughly 620-640 donors for A, B, C, DRB1 and DQB1; roughly 520 for DQA1; nearly 610 for DPA1; approximately 470 for DPB1. Several DR-DQ haplotypes were treated as single units for association and clustering because of strong linkage in the cohort. Among a few hundred genotyped donors of the cohort, an average of roughly 240,000 unique TCR beta nucleotide sequences were sequenced per donor, 15% to 20% of them non-productive.

Note on this clone: There is no known antigen for this receptor. No base quality information exists; no much larger clone differs at one position.

Library generation was performed with the immunoSEQ multiplex PCR assay. For the multiplex PCR, a mixture combining 60 forward primers for TCR Vbeta segments and 13 reverse primers for TCR Jbeta segments was used. A multiplex PCR assay on genomic DNA amplified the CDR3 region of rearranged TCR beta genes. On the Illumina HiSeq System, the amplified TCR beta libraries were sequenced as 87-base-pair reads. As for how the authors treated the data: In a later analysis, tens of millions of unique TCR beta chains were counted across the 500 to 700 repertoires, and roughly 11 million of these chains were shared by at least two donors. Raw reads were error-corrected and collapsed into unique sequences with a nearest-neighbor algorithm that merged closely related sequences to remove PCR and sequencing errors. Alignment of CDR3 sequences to IMGT reference sequences was used to assign V, D and J gene segments. For a sequence to be retained, a match of at least six nucleotides was required to both a V gene segment and a J gene segment. A rearrangement counted as productive if the CDR3 had no stop codons and remained in frame with V and J, and every other rearrangement counted as non-productive. CDR3 was defined by IMGT convention, running from the second conserved V-encoded cysteine to the conserved J-encoded phenylalanine. The earlier analysis of about 640 of the donors excluded any sequence lacking an unambiguous match to a single V gene segment. An earlier analysis of fewer than 750 of the donors classified V segments as functional when productive rearrangements were above 56.7% and as segregating when the standard deviation between donors was above 5%. To diagnose cytomegalovirus status from the catalog of TCR beta chain sequences, a statistical classification framework was built. V and J gene assignment, in a later analysis, came from comparing TCR nucleotide sequences with IMGT/GENE-DB human TR gene sequences. A later analysis assigned CDR3 sequences and most-parsimonious VDJ recombination scenarios with the TCRdist pipeline. In a later analysis, each TCR beta chain was defined by its CDR3 amino acid sequence together with its V-gene family, and reads lacking a unique V-gene family were excluded. In a later analysis, fewer than 600 highly shared, low-generation-probability nucleotide sequences were removed to address suspected cross-contamination and a sequencing artifact. A later analysis calculated a clonal expansion index for each public chain from normalized within-repertoire ranks of inferred template counts. A later analysis computed generation probabilities with a VDJ recombination model fitted to out-of-frame rearrangements, and checked the results against IGoR. In a later analysis, hypergeometric tests were used to score TCR-TCR, TCR-HLA and TCR-CMV co-occurrence, with a repertoire-size bias correction applied to TCR pairs. To estimate false discovery rates, a later analysis permuted the HLA or CMV assignments 20 times. In a later analysis, co-occurring TCRs were grouped using DBSCAN, and TCRdist sequence similarity was added for clustering within HLA-allele-positive subsets. Co-occurrence clustering excluded repertoires with fewer than 30,000 or more than 120,000 public chains, plus five with anomalous nucleotide sharing. The clones in this table, taken by TCRdb from immuneACCESS, are in-frame only. Not every clone is retained; where verified, under half of the shortfall comes from an unresolved V gene, and the cause of the rest is unknown. V, J and clone size are those of that table, while D and trimming were read from the DNA. Counted in this sample were 100,000 to 150,000 clones; roughly 68% of them appeared once. Over 3.5% of the sample goes to the ten largest clones.

In total, just over 650 healthy bone marrow donors made up the cohort. All cohort members were sampled while nominally healthy, although unrecorded immune exposures were likely present. The donor was CMV seropositive and belonged to the group of a few hundred seropositive cohort members. A peripheral blood sample was provided by each donor, and peripheral blood mononuclear cells were used for TCR beta sequencing. Genomic DNA was extracted from the blood cell samples with the Qiagen DNeasy Blood Extraction Kit. Summary of the overall study and its limitations: In the study, 150 to 200 TCR beta chains were listed as associated with cytomegalovirus. An earlier analysis of some 590 of the donors showed that most TCR beta V segments appeared in productive rearrangements either about 90% or about 30% of the time, which broadly matched IMGT annotations. The presence/absence analyses assumed that sequencing depth was roughly uniform across donors, and that assumption may not be true. A later genetic analysis reported fewer N-insertions in productive TCRs among donors in an Asian-associated ancestry cluster than the approximately 700-donor mean. The classifier was reported to diagnose cytomegalovirus status with high specificity and sensitivity in both the original cohort and the validation cohort. While some public TCRs were present in many individuals, most TCR sequences turned up only very rarely across donors. Only TCR beta chains were sequenced in this cohort, and the absence of alpha or paired-chain data limited detectable features. The only immune exposure information available for the cohort was CMV serostatus. The authors suggested that the approach could potentially be extended to other disease states and immunological phenotypes. Specific HLA alleles were associated with 15,000 to 20,000 TCR beta sequences at a false discovery rate of 0.05 in a later analysis. In vitro tests confirmed that a few of the cytomegalovirus-associated TCR beta chains recognize cytomegalovirus antigens. A further reported finding was that TCR beta sequences accurately predicted the HLA-A and HLA-B alleles for most subjects in the first cohort. Linkage disequilibrium might explain the correlated functional status among segregating V segments, but an unknown experimental factor could not be excluded. A group of highly shared sequence variants was considered likely to be a technical artifact of the sequencing pipeline. Because some donors lacked HLA typing at each locus, the association tests relied only on the typed subset. Because counts were too low, around 18 rarely observed V segments, including chromosome 9 orphons, were left out of the earlier analysis of 500 to 650 of the donors. In a later analysis, most CMV-associated TCR beta chains were found to appear HLA-restricted, with HLA associations seemingly driven largely by CMV exposure. Assigning TCR associations to individual alleles was difficult when HLA alleles, especially DR and DQ, strongly co-occurred. Compared with equally common non-associated chains, HLA-associated TCR beta chains in a later analysis were more clonally expanded and had lower generation probabilities. In a later analysis, the rate of TCR association differed among HLA loci, with DRB1 alleles having the most associated TCRs and HLA-C alleles having the fewest. Several of the top co-occurrence clusters appeared to be linked to parvovirus B19, influenza, CMV and Epstein-Barr virus, according to a later analysis. V-gene and J-gene trimming of TCR beta chains was associated with a missense DCLRE1C variant in a later genetic analysis, and the association was replicated in an independent cohort.

The sample comprised PBMCs. This receptor was obtained from a woman between 45 and 60 years old in good health and CMV-seropositive.

The DNA sequence is TGCGCCAGCAGCTTTAGCGGGGCTAGCTACAATGAGCAGTTCTTC. Translated, it reads CASSFSGASYNEQFF. The chain is assembled from TRBV5-1 and TRBJ2-1, and TRBD2 aligns with 8 junction nucleotides. The CDR3 contains 15 residues, cysteine and phenylalanine counted. Solely the CDR3 DNA is kept, with 45 bases framed from the first base. From the germline V gene, CDR1 is SGHRS and CDR2 is YFSETQ. Germline trimming amounts to 2 bases on V and 3 bases on J, with 4 as the count of junction bases outside the gene matches.